This TCR beta chain was identified in a study of shared clonotypes between healthy human individuals. Terminally differentiated effector memory CD45RA+ cells were excluded from the naive CD8 cells, which were CD45RO-negative and positively selected for CCR7. Donors included only healthy HIV-negative adults lacking recent acute infections or vaccinations. The V gene's germline CDR1 is MNHEY and CDR2 SMNVEV (reference sequence). This CDR3 spans 14 amino acids. V was clipped by 6 bases and J by 0 bases, with 11 bases between them. Every immunoSEQ plate was one replicate of a subset's evenly spread DNA. Assay: immunoSEQ multiplex PCR; the TCRdb copy retains only in-frame clones and omits some. The sample includes roughly 2,000,000 clones, about 95% seen only once; the top ten take less than 1.5%.

Specimen: naive CD8+ T cells sorted from blood. This receptor was identified in a man between 18 and 35 years old in good health. This chain connects TRBV27 to TRBJ2-5; a possible D gene is TRBD2 (5 bases). The CDR3, as DNA: TGTGCCAGCAGGAAGACGGGGTACCAAGAGACCCAGTACTTC. It translates to CASRKTGYQETQYF.